The 11 T cell receptor beta chains below come from one sample, sequenced in a study of beta chain features in type 1 diabetes. Expressed TCRB transcripts were sequenced after all isolated RNA was converted to cDNA. Only in-frame clones appear in the TCRdb table, and some are missing; sequencing was by immunoSEQ multiplex PCR. Among about 370,000 clones listed, more than 12% were seen once. Sequenced: naive CD4+ T cells from blood. The receptors were gathered from a woman aged 18-29 years in good health.

The CDR3 region has the DNA TGCAGCGTCCACGGACTAGCGGACTACCAAGAGACCCAGTACTTC. This gives the protein CSVHGLADYQETQYF. This sequence joins TRBV29-1 and TRBJ2-5; 10 nucleotides agree with TRBD2. J was trimmed by 0 bases and V by 6 bases; bases with no gene match: 7. CDR3 length equals 15 residues. The germline gives CDR1 SQVTM, CDR2 ANQGSEA.

The V gene is TRBV5-4, the J gene TRBJ2-1, with 8 bases lining up with TRBD2. The germline gives CDR1 SGHNT, CDR2 YYREEE (reference sequence). The CDR3 is 14 amino acids. Trimming removed 4 bases from V and 8 bases from J; junction bases left unmatched: 8. The DNA for the CDR3 is TGTGCCAGCAGCCCCCCCGGGAGGGCAGATGAGCAGTTCTTC. It specifies CASSPPGRADEQFF.

The rearrangement links TRBV9 to TRBJ2-2; TRBD2 matches 8 bases. The germline CDR1 and CDR2 sequences are SGDLS and YYNGEE. V shed 0 bases and J 9 bases; nucleotides not matched to a gene: 7. The CDR3 loop spans 15 amino acids. Written as DNA, the CDR3 is TGTGCCAGCAGCGTAGTAACGGGAGGGCCTCGGGAGCTGTTTTTT. Protein: CASSVVTGGPRELFF.

The chain has TRBV5-1 and TRBJ1-1; D possibly corresponds to TRBD1 (6 bases). With 1 base removed from V and 4 bases from J, the gap between germline ends came to 11 bases. The CDR3 totals 14 residues. The germline V gene encodes CDR1 SGHRS and CDR2 YFSETQ. The CDR3 is CASSLITGPTEAFF. The CDR3 DNA reads as TGCGCCAGCAGCTTGATCACAGGGCCCACTGAAGCTTTCTTT.

This clone occurred a few times. The chain joins TRBV2 to TRBJ1-5, with TRBD1 as a possible D gene (6 bases). The CDR3 runs 13 residues. Trimming removed 6 bases at V and 7 bases at J, with 13 bases between. Looked up from germline, CDR1 is SNHLY and CDR2 is FYNNEI. The CDR3 region is CASRPTGGQPQHF. DNA for the CDR3: TGTGCCAGCAGACCAACTGGGGGCCAGCCCCAGCATTTT.

The rearrangement uses TRBV28 and TRBJ2-7; TRBD2 might be the D (6 bases). V was shortened by 6 bases and J by 9 bases, with 18 bases between the two germline ends. CDR1 MDHEN and CDR2 SYDVKM come from the germline V gene. CDR3 length equals 13 residues. CDR3 residues: CASSRDFIAGQYF. CDR3 DNA: TGTGCCAGCAGCCGGGACTTTATCGCCGGGCAGTACTTC. The full variable domain, rest sourced from reference TRBV28 and TRBJ2-7, is DVKVTQSSRYLVKRTGEKVFLECVQDMDHENMFWYRQDPGLGLRLIYFSYDVKMKEKGDIPEGYSVSREKKERFSLILESASTNQTSMYLCASSRDFIAGQYFGPGTRLTVT.

The chain uses TRBV30 and TRBJ2-1; 7 nucleotides match TRBD2. With V trimmed by 2 bases and J by 2 bases, 3 bases remained unmatched. The germline V gene has CDR1 GTSNPN and CDR2 SVGIG (reference sequence). There are 14 residues in the CDR3. The CDR3 sequence is CAWSSGAAYNEQFF. As DNA, the CDR3 is TGTGCCTGGAGTAGCGGGGCTGCCTACAATGAGCAGTTCTTC.

The chain recombines TRBV28 with TRBJ2-7, with a weak D call TRBD2 (6 bases). Trimming left V 5 bases short and J 12 bases short, with 20 bases between. Germline loops: CDR1 MDHEN, CDR2 SYDVKM. The CDR3 has 13 residues. Here the CDR3 DNA reads TGTGCCAGCAGTGCTCCAGGGACTCAAGAGGCGTACTTC. It yields the protein CASSAPGTQEAYF.

This clone was counted between two and nine times. CDR3 sequence: CASSLEAAYTEAFF. In DNA form, the CDR3 reads TGTGCCAGCAGCTTAGAGGCCGCGTACACTGAAGCTTTCTTT. The chain employs TRBV5-4 and TRBJ1-1; D is uncertain. V lost 2 bases to trimming and J lost 3 bases, with 11 bases between them. This CDR3 comprises 14 residues. Per germline, CDR1 SGHNT and CDR2 YYREEE (reference sequence).

Regarding this clone: Compared with germline, one end of the junction differs, possibly owing to a read error. J is TRBJ2-3 and V is TRBV6-1; D is possibly TRBD1 (7 bases). The CDR3 extends over 17 amino acids. CDR1 and CDR2 from the germline V gene are MNHNS and SASEGT. This chain's CDR3 is CAISESTRGGGDYTQYF. CDR3 bases: TGTGCCATCAGTGAGTCGACTCGTGGAGGGGGCGACTATACGCAGTATTTT.

The rearrangement joins TRBV2 to TRBJ2-1; possible D gene TRBD2, 6 bases. Deletions cut 2 bases from V and 7 bases from J, with 15 bases between. The CDR3 runs to 15 residues. In germline, CDR1 is SNHLY, CDR2 FYNNEI. CDR3 region: CASSEREAVLNEQFF. In DNA, the CDR3 is TGTGCCAGCAGTGAAAGGGAGGCGGTCCTAAATGAGCAGTTCTTC.